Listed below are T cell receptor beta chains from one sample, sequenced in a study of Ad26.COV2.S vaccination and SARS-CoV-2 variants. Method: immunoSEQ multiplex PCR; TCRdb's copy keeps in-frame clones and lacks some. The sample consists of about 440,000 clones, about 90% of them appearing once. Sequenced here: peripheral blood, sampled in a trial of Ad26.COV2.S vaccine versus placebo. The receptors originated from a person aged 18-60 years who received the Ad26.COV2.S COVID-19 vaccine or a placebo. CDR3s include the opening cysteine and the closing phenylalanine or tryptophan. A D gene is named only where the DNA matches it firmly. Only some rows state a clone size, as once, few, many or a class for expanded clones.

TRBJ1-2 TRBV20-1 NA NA CSASFGRAAYGYTF TGCAGTGCTAGTTTTGGAAGGGCCGCCTATGGCTACACCTTC
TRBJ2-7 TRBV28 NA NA CASSLVRREQYF TGTGCCAGCAGCCTTGTTCGTCGCGAGCAGTACTTC
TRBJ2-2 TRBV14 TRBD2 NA CASSRLTSGRGHGELFF TGTGCCAGCAGCCGACTGACTAGCGGGAGGGGGCACGGGGAGCTGTTTTTT
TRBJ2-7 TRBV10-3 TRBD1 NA CATRTGDGPGLSYEQYF TGTGCCACCCGGACAGGGGACGGCCCGGGACTCTCCTACGAGCAGTACTTC
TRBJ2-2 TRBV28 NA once CASRTTVTGELFF TGTGCCAGCAGGACAACAGTCACCGGGGAGCTGTTTTTT
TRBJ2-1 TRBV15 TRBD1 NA CATSGLREGAKDEQFF TGTGCCACCAGCGGCTTGAGAGAGGGGGCTAAGGATGAGCAGTTCTTC
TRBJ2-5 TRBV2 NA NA CASRRDRSPYQETQYF TGTGCCAGCAGGAGAGACAGGTCCCCGTACCAAGAGACCCAGTACTTC
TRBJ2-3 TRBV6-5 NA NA CASSSSLGTDTQYF TGTGCCAGCAGTTCAAGCTTAGGCACAGATACGCAGTATTTT
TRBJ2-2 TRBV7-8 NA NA CASSLSRYTGELFF TGTGCCAGCAGCTTATCTAGGTACACCGGGGAGCTGTTTTTT
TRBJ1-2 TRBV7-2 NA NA CASSLASQVVNYGYTF TGTGCCAGCAGCTTAGCGTCCCAGGTAGTCAACTATGGCTACACCTTC
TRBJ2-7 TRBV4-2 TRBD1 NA CASSQERQGLYEQYF TGTGCCAGCAGCCAAGAACGACAGGGTCTCTACGAGCAGTACTTC
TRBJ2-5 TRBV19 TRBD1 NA CATQGAGETQYF TGTGCCACCCAGGGGGCTGGGGAGACCCAGTACTTC
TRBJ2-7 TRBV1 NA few CTSSRGTYEQYF TGCACCAGCAGTAGGGGTACCTACGAGCAGTACTTC
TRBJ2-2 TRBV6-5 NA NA CASSDSGTGELFF TGTGCCAGCAGTGACTCAGGGACCGGGGAGCTGTTTTTT
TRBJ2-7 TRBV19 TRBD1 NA CASSSPGQGRPYEQYF TGTGCCAGTAGTTCCCCGGGACAGGGGCGCCCCTACGAGCAGTACTTC